This T cell receptor beta chain was identified during a study of T-cell memory formation after mild COVID-19. Overall study: The study found TCR clusters largely donor specific.

In TCRdb, the 5' RACE reads were re-called with MiXCR into one record per CDR3 protein. Of about half a million distinct CDR3 sequences listed, about 18% are singletons. The CDR3 has 13 residues. V was trimmed by 4 bases and J by 1 base, leaving 8 bases between them. Germline V gives CDR1 SGHRS, CDR2 YFSETQ. This TCR was sampled from an adult woman who had mild COVID-19 (a few samples of this study predate the infection). Cell type and time point are not known. This rearrangement joins TRBV5-1 to TRBJ1-2; no definite D call. The specimen was PBMCs or a T cell subset sorted from them (not recorded which). In DNA, the CDR3 is TGCGCCAGCAGCGTCGGGAATAACTATGGCTACACCTTC. Translating gives CASSVGNNYGYTF.